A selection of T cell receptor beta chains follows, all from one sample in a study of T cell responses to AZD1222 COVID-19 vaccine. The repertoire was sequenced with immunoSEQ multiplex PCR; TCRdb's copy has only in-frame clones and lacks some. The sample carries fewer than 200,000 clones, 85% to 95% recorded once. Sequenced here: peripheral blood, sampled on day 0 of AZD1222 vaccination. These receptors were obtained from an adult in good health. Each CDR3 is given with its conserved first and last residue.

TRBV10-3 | CAISTGGLAAGYTF
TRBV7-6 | CASSLISLQGDTQYF
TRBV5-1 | CASSLVPSEGETQYF
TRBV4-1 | CASSQDRDQPQHF
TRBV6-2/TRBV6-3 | CASSSLFPGQFYGYTF
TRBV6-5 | CASSFSRDQYHEQYF
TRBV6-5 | CASKRASGRLGEQFF
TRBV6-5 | CASKSGDYRGYTF
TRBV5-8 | CASTLRDEKLFF
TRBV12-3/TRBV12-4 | CASSLKLKGAFF
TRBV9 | CASSVEAGTGELFF
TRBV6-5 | CASSYGQRNTEAFF
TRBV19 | CATKEGAHRSYEQYF
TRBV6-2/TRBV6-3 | CASSYEHEQFF
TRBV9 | CASSVGQGDYGYTF
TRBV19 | CASSQLAGAPYEQYF
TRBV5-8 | CASSVWGVRRGDTIYF
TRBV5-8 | CASSLTGGRAYEQYF
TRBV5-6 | CASSHTGTSGRTYNEQFF
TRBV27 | CASSPPRTSNIQYF